This T cell receptor (beta chain) emerged from a study of CD8 T cells in Susac syndrome. The CDR3 contains 14 residues. The V end was cut by 4 bases, the J end by 5 bases, with 16 bases between. Germline V gene lookup returns CDR1 SGDLS and CDR2 YYNGEE. A quantity of about 0.5 to 1 ug RNA underwent reverse transcription using random hexamers. TCRdb re-called the immunoSEQ multiplex PCR reads with MiXCR, one entry per CDR3 protein. The sample records 170,000 or so distinct CDR3 sequences, 85% to 95% being singletons. The clonotype was recovered from a human donor with Susac syndrome. Sequencing input: CD4+ T cells from PBMCs. V usage is TRBV9 and J usage is TRBJ2-7; tentatively, D is TRBD1 or TRBD2 (5 bases each). In DNA, the CDR3 is TGTGCCAGCAGCCAGCGAGGGACCTCGGACGAGCAGTACTTC. Residues: CASSQRGTSDEQYF. The whole variable domain, remainder taken from reference TRBV9 and TRBJ2-7, is DSGVTQTPKHLITATGQRVTLRCSPRSGDLSVYWYQQSLDQGLQFLIQYYNGEERAKGNILERFSAQQFPDLHSELNLSSLELGDSALYFCASSQRGTSDEQYFGPGTRLTVT.